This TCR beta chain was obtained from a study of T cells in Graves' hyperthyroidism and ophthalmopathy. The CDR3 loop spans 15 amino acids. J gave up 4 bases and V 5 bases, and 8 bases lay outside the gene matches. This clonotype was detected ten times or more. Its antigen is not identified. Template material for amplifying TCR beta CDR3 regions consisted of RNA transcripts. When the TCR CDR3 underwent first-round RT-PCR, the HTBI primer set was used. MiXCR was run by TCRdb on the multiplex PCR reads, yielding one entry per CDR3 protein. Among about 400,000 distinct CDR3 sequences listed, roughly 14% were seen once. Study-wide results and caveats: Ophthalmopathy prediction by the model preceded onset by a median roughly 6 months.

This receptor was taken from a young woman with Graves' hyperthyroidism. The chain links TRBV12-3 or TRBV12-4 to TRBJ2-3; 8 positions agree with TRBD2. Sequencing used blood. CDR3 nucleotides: TGTGCCAGCAGTAACCAGCGGGGGAGGGCAGATACGCAGTATTTT. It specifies CASSNQRGRADTQYF.